The 16 T cell receptor beta chains below all came from one sample that was sequenced in a study of T cells after yellow fever vaccination. In TCRdb, the 5' RACE reads were re-called with MiXCR into one record per CDR3 protein. The data show 300,000 to 350,000 distinct CDR3 sequences, roughly 4.3% seen once. The specimen comprised PBMCs, sampled 5 days after the yellow fever booster vaccination. Receptor source: a young man who received the YFV17D yellow fever vaccine.

The rearrangement uses TRBV6-5 and TRBJ1-1; D is ambiguous. Trimming took 0 bases from V and 1 from J, leaving 15 bases between them. The CDR3 sequence is 17 residues long. The germline V gene has CDR1 MNHEY and CDR2 SVGAGI. The DNA for the CDR3 is TGTGCCAGCAGTTACTCGGTCTTTTTTCGGGGGAACACTGAAGCTTTCTTT. It codes for CASSYSVFFRGNTEAFF.

The chain recombines TRBV6-5 with TRBJ1-4; 8 nucleotides agree with TRBD1. This CDR3 has 14 residues. Trimming at V came to 5 bases and at J to 8 bases, leaving 7 bases not matched to a gene. Germline CDR1 MNHEY, CDR2 SVGAGI. Written as DNA, the CDR3 is TGTGCCAGCAGTCGGGACAGGTCCGGCGAAAAACTGTTTTTT. Amino acid sequence: CASSRDRSGEKLFF.

This clonotype was recorded at least ten times. The chain carries TRBV5-1 and TRBJ2-5; TRBD1 aligns across 7 bases. Trimming cost V 2 bases and J 5 bases; bases outside gene matches: 6. The CDR3 length is 14 residues. The germline gives CDR1 SGHRS, CDR2 YFSETQ. The DNA for the CDR3 is TGCGCCAGCAGCTTACAGGGGAGTGGCGAGACCCAGTACTTC. Translating gives CASSLQGSGETQYF.

This clonotype was seen at least ten times. The V call is TRBV5-5, the J call TRBJ1-5; D unclear. Germline lookup yields CDR1 SGHKS and CDR2 YYEKEE (reference sequence). V gave up 2 bases and J gave up 4 bases, with 13 bases separating them. This CDR3 is built from 15 residues. The CDR3 is CASSLLATPNQPQHF. The CDR3 coding sequence is TGTGCCAGCAGCTTACTGGCAACACCTAATCAGCCCCAGCATTTT.

Ten or more counts support this clonotype. The chain recombines TRBV21-1 with TRBJ2-2; the D call of TRBD1 is as the table states it, not checked on the DNA. TRBV21-1 is labeled a pseudogene. This CDR3 is built from 17 residues. CDR3 sequence reads: CASSKAPTGESTGELFF. The CDR3 DNA follows: TGTGCCAGCAGCAAAGCCCCGACAGGGGAGAGCACCGGGGAGCTGTTTTTT.

This clonotype occurred a few times. The rearrangement joins TRBV20-1 to TRBJ2-1; 10 bases fit TRBD1. Germline V CDR1 and CDR2: DFQATT, SNEGSKA (reference sequence). The CDR3 length is 16 residues. The V and J ends lost 3 bases and 8 bases, in that order; junction bases with no gene match: 13. CDR3 loop: CSARPLGQGYPHEQFF. The CDR3 coding sequence is TGCAGTGCTAGGCCATTGGGACAGGGGTACCCACATGAGCAGTTCTTC.

This clonotype has at least ten counts. This sequence joins TRBV30 and TRBJ1-2; D might be TRBD1 (5 bases). This CDR3 region has 14 residues. V was shortened by 8 bases and J by 10 bases, with 26 bases between the two germline ends. CDR1 and CDR2 (germline): GTSNPN, SVGIG (reference sequence). In DNA form, the CDR3 reads TGTGCCCAGCACGACTGGGAGATTTCCAGGGACTACACCTTC. This translates into CAQHDWEISRDYTF.

The chain employs TRBV18 and TRBJ2-7; possibly TRBD1 for D (6 bases). V gave up 6 bases and J gave up 5 bases, with 14 bases separating them. The CDR3 covers 13 residues. Germline lookup yields CDR1 KGHSH and CDR2 LQKENI. The CDR3 bases are TGTGCCAGCTCGCCGATACAGGGAAACGAGCAGTACGTC. This sequence encodes CASSPIQGNEQYV.

This clonotype was observed many times. The chain has TRBV5-1 and TRBJ1-4; D unclear. The germline gives CDR1 SGHRS, CDR2 YFSETQ. The CDR3 length is 14 residues. V was trimmed by 0 bases and J by 6 bases, leaving 9 bases between them. CDR3 sequence: CASSLGQADEKLFF. The CDR3 DNA is TGCGCCAGCAGCTTGGGGCAGGCCGATGAAAAACTGTTTTTT.

This clonotype has a count of ten or more. The J gene is TRBJ2-1, the V gene TRBV3-1; 8 nucleotides line up with TRBD1. Germline loops: CDR1 LGHDT, CDR2 YNNKEL (reference sequence). With V trimmed by 4 bases and J by 1 base, 12 bases remained unmatched. The CDR3 has 18 residues. The CDR3 DNA is TGTGCCAGCAGCCCAATTCGGACAGGGTTCGAGTCCTACAATGAGCAGTTCTTC. Its translation: CASSPIRTGFESYNEQFF.

Worth noting for this clonotype: One junction end does not reproduce the germline sequence, and a read error may be involved. The chain combines TRBV11-2 with TRBJ1-4; 7 bases are shared with TRBD1. The germline CDR1 and CDR2 sequences are SGHAT and FQNNGV. The CDR3 sequence is 12 residues long. Here the CDR3 reads CASSFQGGAPVF. The CDR3 DNA is TGTGCCAGCAGCTTCCAGGGGGGCGCTCCCGTTTTT.

This clonotype occurred a few times. The chain recombines TRBV6-2 or TRBV6-3 with TRBJ1-2; D gene ambiguous. CDR3 length: 14 amino acids. V lost 5 bases to trimming and J lost 8 bases, with 18 bases between them. CDR1 and CDR2 (germline): MNHEY, SVGEGT. CDR3 coding DNA: TGTGCCAGCAGTGAACCGGGCCGGGCCGGGGGCTACACCTTC. This translates into CASSEPGRAGGYTF.

This clonotype has ten or more counts. This sequence joins TRBV27 and TRBJ1-2; tentative D call: TRBD1 (6 bases). The CDR3 loop spans 15 amino acids. V lost 6 bases and J lost 6, with 20 bases in between. Germline CDR1 and CDR2: MNHEY and SMNVEV (reference sequence). Here the CDR3 DNA reads TGTGCCAGCAGGCCTCTCGGGGGGCTTTTGAATGGCTACACCTTC. It encodes CASRPLGGLLNGYTF.

A few counts support this clonotype. The CDR3 loop reads CASSLRASYEQYV. In DNA, the CDR3 is TGTGCCAGCAGCTTGCGGGCATCCTACGAGCAGTACGTC. This sequence joins TRBV5-6 and TRBJ2-7; D not resolved. The V end lost 1 base, the J end lost 1 base, and 6 bases lay between the germline ends. From germline, CDR1 is SGHDT and CDR2 YYEEEE. The CDR3 has 13 residues.

This clonotype has more than one count but fewer than ten. The chain employs TRBV12-3 or TRBV12-4 and TRBJ2-3; tentative D call: TRBD2 (5 bases). This CDR3 contains 13 residues. V lost 3 bases, J lost 7 bases, and 11 bases lay in between. The CDR3 DNA follows: TGTGCCAGCAGTTTGACCGGGGTCTATACGCAGTATTTT. This translates into CASSLTGVYTQYF.

This clonotype was recorded at least ten times. One end of the junction fails to match germline, which may point to a read error. This chain connects TRBV5-1 to TRBJ2-2, with D perhaps matching TRBD1 or TRBD2 (5 bases each). The length of the CDR3 is 14 residues. Germline V gene sequence: CDR1 SGHRS, CDR2 YFSETQ. DNA for the CDR3: TGTGCCAGCAGCTTATTTGGGGGCACCGGGGAGCTGTTTTTT. Its translation: CASSLFGGTGELFF.